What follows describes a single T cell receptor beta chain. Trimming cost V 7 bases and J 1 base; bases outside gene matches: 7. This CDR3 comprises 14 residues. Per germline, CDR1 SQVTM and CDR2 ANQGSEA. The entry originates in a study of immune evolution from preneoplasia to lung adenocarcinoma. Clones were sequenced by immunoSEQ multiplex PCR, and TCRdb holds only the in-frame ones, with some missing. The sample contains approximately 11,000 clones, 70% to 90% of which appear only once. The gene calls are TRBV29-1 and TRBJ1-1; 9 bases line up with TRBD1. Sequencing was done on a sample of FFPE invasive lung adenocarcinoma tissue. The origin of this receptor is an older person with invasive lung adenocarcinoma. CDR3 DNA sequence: TGCAGCGCCCCCGGGACAGGGACGAACACTGAAGCTTTCTTT. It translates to CSAPGTGTNTEAFF.